The T cell receptor (beta chain) under discussion was sequenced for a study of OX40 agonist ivuxolimab in advanced cancers. Here immunoSEQ multiplex PCR was the method, and the copy in TCRdb shows in-frame clones only, minus some. Of 60,000 to 100,000 clones listed, around 87% are singletons. The CDR3 contains 17 residues. Trimming took off 1 base at V and 3 bases at J, with 18 bases between the two ends. CDR1 and CDR2 (germline): SGHDN, FVKESK. The chain couples TRBV14 to TRBJ1-1; D gene ambiguous. The source of this sequence is an adult with an advanced solid tumor such as melanoma, head and neck, liver or kidney cancer. The sample was CD4+ or CD8+ T cells sorted from blood, taken in a trial of the OX40 agonist ivuxolimab. CDR3 sequence (DNA): TGTGCCAGCAGCCAAGTCGTGGGCCTGGGAGCGGACACTGAAGCTTTCTTT. It encodes CASSQVVGLGADTEAFF.